The T cell receptor beta chain described here comes from a study of cytomegalovirus exposure and HLA in healthy donors (dated by TCRdb to the late 2010s). About the full investigation: In an earlier analysis of under 750 of the donors, 276 Gb of sequence data and 120 million or so unique TCR beta sequences from 150 million to 200 million T cells were reported. Every repertoire in the discovery cohort had been generated on one and the same sequencing platform. Donor age, sex, ethnicity and CMV serostatus were compiled alongside the repertoire data. A separate validation cohort of 100 to 150 different subjects was used in addition to the roughly 640-subject first cohort. The study aimed to test whether signatures of past pathogen exposure could be identified by cataloging public T cell receptors. High-throughput TCR immunosequencing, statistical association of individual TCRs with disease status, and machine learning were combined to predict cytomegalovirus infection status. Rather than using new phenotypic data, the later analysis identified candidate immune exposures from TCR beta sequences and from how often those sequences occurred across donors. A later genetic analysis used genome-wide SNP genotypes for about three fifths of the roughly 700 donors, treating that subset as a discovery cohort. An earlier analysis of a few hundred of the donors applied high-throughput TCR beta sequencing to assess whether each TCR beta V gene segment acted as functional or pseudogenic. Of the approximately 400 genotyped donors, 65% to 90% fell in the genetic ancestry cluster associated with self-reported Caucasian donors. The study profiled the T cell repertoires of fewer than 850 subjects by immunosequencing and related them to cytomegalovirus serostatus. Among 398 genotyped donors of the cohort, an average of around 240,000 unique TCR beta nucleotide sequences were sequenced per donor, roughly 20% of them non-productive. An early release covering roughly 640 HLA-typed donors comprised about 290 gigabases of sequencing data and tens of millions of unique TCR sequences. A later analysis re-analyzed previously published TCR beta repertoires from about 600 donors and added high-resolution HLA genotyping to study TCR occurrence patterns. Typing coverage differed by locus: A, B, C, DRB1 and DQB1 were typed in about 620-630 donors, DQA1 in 500 to 550, DPA1 in around 600, and DPB1 in around 440. Both class I and class II loci were covered by HLA typing, at four-digit resolution. Roughly five DR-DQ haplotypes were treated as single units for association and clustering because of strong linkage in the cohort.

Taken from the germline V gene, the CDR1 and CDR2 loops are MNHNS and SASEGT. The CDR3 measures 16 amino acids from cysteine to phenylalanine. The read is trimmed to its CDR3 DNA, 48 bases read in frame from base 1. Deletion took 3 bases off V and 3 bases off J, with a span of 18 bases between the germline ends. This clone was picked up a small number of times. Its binding antigen is unknown. It has no much larger one-base neighbor in the sample; base qualities were not kept. What the study reported, not specific to this receptor: The authors suggested that the approach could potentially be extended to other disease states and immunological phenotypes. A further reported finding was that TCR beta sequences accurately predicted the HLA-A and HLA-B alleles for most subjects in the first cohort. Most CMV-associated TCR beta chains appeared to be HLA-restricted in a later analysis, and the HLA associations seemed to be driven largely by CMV exposure. In a later genetic analysis, fewer N-insertions in productive TCRs were reported among donors in an Asian-associated ancestry cluster than the approximately 670-donor mean. Correlated functional status among segregating V segments might reflect linkage disequilibrium, but an unknown experimental factor could not be ruled out. A later analysis associated about 17,000 TCR beta sequences with specific HLA alleles at a false discovery rate of 0.05. In an earlier analysis of approximately 590 of the donors, most TCR beta V segments appeared in productive rearrangements about 87% or about 30% of the time, broadly matching IMGT annotations. According to a later analysis, TCR association rates differed among HLA loci, with DRB1 alleles showing the most associated TCRs and HLA-C alleles showing the fewest. Roughly uniform sequencing depth across donors was assumed in presence/absence analyses, although this assumption may not hold. A later analysis reported that several top co-occurrence clusters appeared linked to parvovirus B19, influenza, CMV and Epstein-Barr virus. A group of highly shared sequence variants was considered likely to be a technical artifact of the sequencing pipeline. Most TCR sequences were observed very rarely across donors, whereas some public TCRs were present in many individuals. The only immune exposure information available for the cohort was CMV serostatus. V-gene and J-gene trimming of TCR beta chains was associated with a missense DCLRE1C variant in a later genetic analysis, and the association was replicated in an independent cohort. In a later analysis, HLA-associated TCR beta chains showed more clonal expansion and lower generation probabilities than non-associated chains that were equally common. Because some donors lacked HLA typing at each locus, the association tests relied only on the typed subset. In this cohort, only TCR beta chains were sequenced, and detectable features were limited by the absence of alpha or paired-chain data. The earlier analysis of about 600 of the donors excluded fewer than 20 rarely observed V segments, including chromosome 9 orphons, because counts were too low. The classifier was reported to diagnose cytomegalovirus status with high specificity and sensitivity in both the original cohort and the validation cohort. A few of the identified cytomegalovirus-associated TCR beta chains were confirmed in vitro to be specific for cytomegalovirus antigens. Some IMGT-functional V segments, including TRBV6-2 and TRBV6-3, could not be distinguished by the 87-base-pair reads and were therefore excluded. When HLA alleles, especially DR and DQ, strongly co-occurred, attributing TCR associations to individual alleles was difficult. The study listed approximately 150 TCR beta chains as associated with cytomegalovirus.

The library was made by the immunoSEQ multiplex PCR assay. A mixture of 60 forward primers for TCR Vbeta segments and 13 reverse primers for TCR Jbeta segments was used in the multiplex PCR. The CDR3 region of rearranged TCR beta genes was amplified from genomic DNA with a multiplex PCR assay. On the Illumina HiSeq System, the amplified TCR beta libraries were sequenced as 87-base-pair reads. From the authors' description of their analysis: Across the roughly 700 repertoires, a later analysis counted 80 million or so unique TCR beta chains, approximately 12 million of which were shared by at least two donors. Raw reads were error-corrected and collapsed into unique sequences with a nearest-neighbor algorithm that merged closely related sequences to remove PCR and sequencing errors. Alignment of CDR3 sequences to IMGT reference sequences was used to assign V, D and J gene segments. For a sequence to be retained, a match of at least six nucleotides to both a V gene segment and a J gene segment was required. A rearrangement counted as productive if the CDR3 had no stop codons and remained in frame with V and J, and every other rearrangement counted as non-productive. Following IMGT convention, CDR3 was defined as the stretch from the second conserved V-encoded cysteine to the conserved J-encoded phenylalanine. The earlier analysis of about 560 of the donors excluded any sequence lacking an unambiguous match to a single V gene segment. In an earlier analysis of about 590 of the donors, a V segment was called functional when productive rearrangements were above 56.7%, and segregating when the standard deviation between donors exceeded 5%. A statistical classification framework was built for diagnosing cytomegalovirus status from the catalog of TCR beta chain sequences. In a later analysis, V and J genes were assigned by comparing TCR nucleotide sequences against IMGT/GENE-DB human TR gene sequences. The TCRdist pipeline was used in a later analysis to assign CDR3 sequences and most-parsimonious VDJ recombination scenarios. A later analysis defined each TCR beta chain by its CDR3 amino acid sequence plus V-gene family, and excluded reads lacking a unique V-gene family. To address suspected cross-contamination and a sequencing artifact, a later analysis removed 592 highly shared, low-generation-probability nucleotide sequences. A later analysis calculated a clonal expansion index for each public chain from normalized within-repertoire ranks of inferred template counts. In a later analysis, generation probabilities were computed with a VDJ recombination model fitted to out-of-frame rearrangements, and the resulting probabilities were checked against IGoR. In a later analysis, TCR-TCR, TCR-HLA and TCR-CMV co-occurrence was scored with hypergeometric tests, and a repertoire-size bias correction was applied to TCR pairs. False discovery rates were estimated in a later analysis by permuting HLA or CMV assignments 20 times. In a later analysis, co-occurring TCRs were grouped with DBSCAN, and TCRdist sequence similarity was added when clustering was performed within HLA-allele-positive subsets. Co-occurrence clustering excluded repertoires with fewer than 30,000 or more than 120,000 public chains, plus five with anomalous nucleotide sharing. Drawn from immuneACCESS, this table holds only the in-frame rearrangements with V and J called that TCRdb kept. Clones are partly lost; checked studies trace under half to an unresolved V gene and leave the rest unexplained. V and J calls and clone size are those listed in that table; D and trimming were worked out from the DNA. The sample table records 200,000 to 250,000 clones; about 85% of these occur just once. The ten most abundant clones make up 1% to 1.5% of the sample.

The cohort was made up of roughly 670 healthy bone marrow donors. At the time of sampling, every cohort member was nominally healthy, though immune exposures that went unrecorded were likely present. CMV serostatus was recorded as positive for some 300 and negative for about 55% of the roughly 670 cohort members, whereas no CMV serostatus was recorded for the donor in question. A peripheral blood sample was collected from each donor, and TCR beta sequencing was performed on peripheral blood mononuclear cells. Genomic DNA was extracted from the blood cell samples with the Qiagen DNeasy Blood Extraction Kit.

This clonotype was sampled from a human donor in good health. The chain links TRBV6-1 with TRBJ2-7, with TRBD2 as a weak D call on 5 bases. The sample taken for sequencing was PBMCs. The nucleotide sequence reads as follows: TGTGCCAGCAGTGAGCAGAGAGAAAGAGGGTTCTACGAGCAGTACTTC. It is translated as CASSEQRERGFYEQYF.